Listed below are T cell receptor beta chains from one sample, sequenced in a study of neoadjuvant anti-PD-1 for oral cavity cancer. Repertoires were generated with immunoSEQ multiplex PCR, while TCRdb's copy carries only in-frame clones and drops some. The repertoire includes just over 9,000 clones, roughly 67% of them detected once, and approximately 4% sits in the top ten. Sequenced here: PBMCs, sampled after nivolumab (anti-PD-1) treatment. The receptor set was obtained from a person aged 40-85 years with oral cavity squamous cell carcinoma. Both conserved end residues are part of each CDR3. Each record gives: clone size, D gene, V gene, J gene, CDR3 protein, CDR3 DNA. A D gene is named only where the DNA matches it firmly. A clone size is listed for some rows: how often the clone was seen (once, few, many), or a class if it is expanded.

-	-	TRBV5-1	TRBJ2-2	CASSLAANTGELFF	TGCGCCAGCAGCTTGGCGGCGAACACCGGGGAGCTGTTTTTT
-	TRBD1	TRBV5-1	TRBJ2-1	CASSIPGTGDEFF	TGCGCCAGCAGCATTCCCGGGACAGGGGACGAGTTCTTC
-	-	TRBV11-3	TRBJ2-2	CASSFGRGNTGELFF	TGTGCCAGCAGCTTCGGGCGGGGTAACACCGGGGAGCTGTTTTTT
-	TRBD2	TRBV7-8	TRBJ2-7	CASSSKRELEQYF	TGTGCCAGCAGCTCTAAGCGGGAGCTCGAGCAGTACTTC
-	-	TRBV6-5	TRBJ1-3	CASSSIVSGNTIYF	TGTGCCAGCAGTTCAATTGTCTCCGGAAACACCATATATTTT
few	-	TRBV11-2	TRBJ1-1	CASSFNVGAEAFF	TGTGCCAGCAGCTTTAACGTCGGCGCTGAAGCTTTCTTT
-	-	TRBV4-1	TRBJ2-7	CASSPHLGAYEQYF	TGCGCCAGCAGCCCTCACCTGGGGGCCTACGAGCAGTACTTC
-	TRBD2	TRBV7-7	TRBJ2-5	CASSLGASGWETQYF	TGTGCTAGCAGCTTAGGCGCTAGCGGGTGGGAGACCCAGTACTTC
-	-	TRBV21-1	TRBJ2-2	CASSKADTGELFF	TGTGCCAGCAGCAAAGCGGACACCGGGGAGCTGTTTTTT
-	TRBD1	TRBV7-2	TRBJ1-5	CASSATGGSSNQPQHF	TGTGCCAGCAGCGCTACAGGGGGCTCTAGCAATCAGCCCCAGCATTTT
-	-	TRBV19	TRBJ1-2	CASSKRGAGAVDGYTF	TGTGCCAGTAGTAAGAGGGGCGCAGGGGCGGTGGATGGCTACACCTTC
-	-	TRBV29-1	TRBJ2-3	CSVVGGAIDTQYF	TGCAGCGTTGTAGGGGGGGCGATAGATACGCAGTATTTT
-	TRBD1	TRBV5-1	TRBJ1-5	CASSLHPDRGNQPQHF	TGCGCCAGCAGCCTACATCCCGACAGGGGGAATCAGCCCCAGCATTTT
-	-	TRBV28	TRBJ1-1	CASRARGRFGEAFF	TGTGCCAGCAGGGCCCGGGGCCGCTTTGGTGAAGCTTTCTTT
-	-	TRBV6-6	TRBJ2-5	CASSYGETQYF	TGTGCCAGCAGTTACGGGGAGACCCAGTACTTC
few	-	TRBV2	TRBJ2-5	CASSEWGIGETQYF	TGTGCCAGCAGTGAATGGGGAATCGGAGAGACCCAGTACTTC
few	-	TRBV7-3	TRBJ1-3	CASSSTAASGNTIYF	TGTGCCAGCAGCTCTACAGCCGCCTCTGGAAACACCATATATTTT
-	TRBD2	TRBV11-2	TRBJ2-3	CASSLKQRGRLDTQYF	TGTGCCAGCAGCTTAAAGCAGCGGGGTAGATTAGATACGCAGTATTTT
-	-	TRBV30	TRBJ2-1	CAWSVGAGYTEQFF	TGTGCCTGGAGTGTCGGCGCGGGGTACACTGAGCAGTTCTTC
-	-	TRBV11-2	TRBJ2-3	CASIPLRGRTLTDTQYF	TGTGCCAGCATCCCGTTGAGGGGTCGGACATTAACAGATACGCAGTATTTT
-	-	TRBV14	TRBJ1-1	CASSQDPQDWEAFF	TGTGCCAGCAGCCAAGATCCACAGGATTGGGAAGCTTTCTTT
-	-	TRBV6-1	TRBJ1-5	CASTSRGVGNQPQHF	TGTGCCAGCACCTCTAGGGGAGTGGGCAATCAGCCCCAGCATTTT
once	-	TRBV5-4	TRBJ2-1	CASSLVGAKEQFF	TGTGCCAGCAGCTTGGTAGGGGCTAAGGAGCAGTTCTTC
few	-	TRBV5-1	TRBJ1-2	CASSLMGPGGYTF	TGCGCCAGCAGCTTGATGGGGCCGGGTGGCTACACCTTC
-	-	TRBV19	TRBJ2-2	CASSIASTGELFF	TGTGCCAGTAGTATAGCGAGTACCGGGGAGCTGTTTTTT
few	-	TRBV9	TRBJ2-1	CASSVASRLSQSEQFF	TGTGCCAGCAGCGTAGCTTCCAGGCTCTCCCAGAGTGAGCAGTTCTTC
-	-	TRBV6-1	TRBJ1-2	CASSGTGPRNYGYTF	TGTGCCAGCAGTGGAACAGGTCCTAGAAACTATGGCTACACCTTC
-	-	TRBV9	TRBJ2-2	CASSVWGGRTSANTGELFF	TGTGCCAGCAGCGTATGGGGAGGCAGGACCTCCGCGAACACCGGGGAGCTGTTTTTT
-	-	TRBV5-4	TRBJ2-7	CASSLGGPYEQYF	TGTGCCAGCAGCTTGGGGGGGCCCTACGAGCAGTACTTC
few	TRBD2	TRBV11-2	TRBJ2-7	CASSLYAGGSYEQYF	TGTGCCAGCAGCTTATATGCGGGGGGCTCCTACGAGCAGTACTTC
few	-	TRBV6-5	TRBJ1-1	CASSYAGRTEAFF	TGTGCCAGCAGTTACGCAGGGAGAACTGAAGCTTTCTTT
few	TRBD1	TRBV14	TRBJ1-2	CASSQEWTGASGYTF	TGTGCCAGCAGCCAAGAATGGACAGGGGCAAGTGGCTACACCTTC
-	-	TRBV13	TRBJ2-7	CASSSGGVRDREQYF	TGTGCCAGCAGCTCCGGCGGGGTCAGGGATCGCGAGCAGTACTTC
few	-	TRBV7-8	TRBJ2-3	CASSRPREDTQYF	TGTGCCAGCAGCCGACCACGGGAAGATACGCAGTATTTT
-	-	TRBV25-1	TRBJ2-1	CASSDRASIYNEQFF	TGTGCCAGCAGTGACCGGGCGTCCATATACAATGAGCAGTTCTTC
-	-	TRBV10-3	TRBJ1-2	CAISESRGSLNYGYTF	TGTGCCATCAGTGAGTCCCGGGGCAGTCTTAACTATGGCTACACCTTC
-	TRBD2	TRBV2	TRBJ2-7	CASRAGLAGGHYEQYF	TGTGCCAGCAGGGCGGGACTAGCGGGAGGGCACTACGAGCAGTACTTC
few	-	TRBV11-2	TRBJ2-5	CASSPNRVRLETQYF	TGTGCCAGCAGCCCCAACAGGGTGAGGCTAGAGACCCAGTACTTC
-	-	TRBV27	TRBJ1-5	CASSLANYQPQHF	TGTGCCAGCAGTTTGGCGAATTATCAGCCCCAGCATTTT
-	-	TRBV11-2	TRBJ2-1	CASSPLGWGPNNEQFF	TGTGCCAGCAGCCCCTTAGGGTGGGGCCCTAACAATGAGCAGTTCTTC
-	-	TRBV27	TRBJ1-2	CASSSPGGGNYGYTF	TGTGCCAGCAGTTCTCCCGGGGGGGGGAACTATGGCTACACCTTC
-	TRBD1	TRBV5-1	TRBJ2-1	CASSVNFGTDYNEQFF	TGCGCCAGCAGCGTCAACTTCGGGACAGACTACAATGAGCAGTTCTTC